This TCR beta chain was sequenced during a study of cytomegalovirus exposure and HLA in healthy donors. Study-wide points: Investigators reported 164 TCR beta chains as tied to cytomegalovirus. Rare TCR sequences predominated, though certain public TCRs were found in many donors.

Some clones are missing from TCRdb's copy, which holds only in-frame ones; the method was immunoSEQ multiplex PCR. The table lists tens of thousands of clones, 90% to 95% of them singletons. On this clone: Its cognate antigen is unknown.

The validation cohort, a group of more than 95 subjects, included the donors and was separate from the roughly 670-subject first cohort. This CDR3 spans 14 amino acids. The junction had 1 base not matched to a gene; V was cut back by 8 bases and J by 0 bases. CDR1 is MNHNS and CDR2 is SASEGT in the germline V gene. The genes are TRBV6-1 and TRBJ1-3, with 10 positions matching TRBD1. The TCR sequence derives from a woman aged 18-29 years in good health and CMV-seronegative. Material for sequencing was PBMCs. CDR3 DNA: TGTGCCAGCGGGACAGGGGACTCTGGAAACACCATATATTTT. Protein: CASGTGDSGNTIYF.